This T cell receptor (beta chain) was documented in a study of cytomegalovirus exposure and HLA in healthy donors. At the level of the study: A subsequent analysis stated that the 120 or so validation repertoires were run on the same platform as the approximately 700 first-cohort repertoires.

V lost 11 bases, J lost 4 bases, and 7 bases stayed unmatched. The CDR3 has 13 amino acids. The germline V gene has CDR1 SNHLY and CDR2 FYNNEI. Comment on this clone: What it recognizes is unknown.

Assay: immunoSEQ multiplex PCR; the TCRdb copy retains only in-frame clones and omits some. Seen here are about 150,000 clones, 86% observed once, and the top ten hold about 2.2%. Donors were drawn from the approximately 120-subject validation cohort, separate from the approximately 670-subject first cohort. General study points: Three chains linked to CMV were shown in vitro to be specific for CMV antigens. Cytomegalovirus association was assigned to about 150 TCR beta chains.

Sequencing was done on a sample of PBMCs. V usage is TRBV2 and J usage is TRBJ1-5; 8 bases are shared with TRBD1. The sequence was collected from a human donor in good health. CDR3 sequence (DNA): TGTGCCGTCTCGGACAGGGTTAATCAGCCCCAGCATTTT. It encodes CAVSDRVNQPQHF.